The 29 T cell receptor beta chains below were found in one sample sequenced in a study of blood T cells in healthy people across ages. Primers used in a second PCR of about 7 to 12 cycles were a sample-barcoded 5' primer and a J-beta primer mix. MiXCR, applied by TCRdb to the 5' RACE reads, yields one record per CDR3 protein. The sample yields approximately 1,000,000 distinct CDR3 sequences, around two fifths seen once. Sequencing used blood. These receptors all stem from a young man in good health.

The chain joins TRBV5-1 to TRBJ2-7; 9 bases align to TRBD1. Looked up from germline, CDR1 is SGHRS and CDR2 is YFSETQ. The J segment lost 1 base and the V segment lost 4 bases, leaving 6 bases of the junction unmatched. This CDR3 comprises 15 residues. The CDR3 sequence: CASSIEQGASYEQYF. The CDR3 DNA is TGCGCCAGCAGCATCGAACAGGGGGCATCCTACGAGCAGTACTTC.

In its sample, this clonotype was seen many times. The chain employs TRBV2 and TRBJ2-4, with D perhaps TRBD1 (5 bases). The CDR3 consists of 13 residues. V lost 7 bases and J lost 0, with 7 bases in between. Germline V gives CDR1 SNHLY, CDR2 FYNNEI. This chain's CDR3 is CASTGLAKNIQYF. CDR3 nucleotides: TGTGCCAGCACAGGGCTAGCCAAAAACATTCAGTACTTC.

The chain carries TRBV18 and TRBJ2-5; no clear D gene. This CDR3 region has 14 residues. V was clipped by 6 bases and J by 5 bases, with 16 bases between them. Germline CDR1 and CDR2: KGHSH and LQKENI. DNA for the CDR3: TGTGCCAGCTCGCCATTAGACCTTGGGGAGACCCAGTACTTC. Amino acids: CASSPLDLGETQYF.

The V and J genes are TRBV12-3 or TRBV12-4 and TRBJ2-3, with a possible D match to TRBD2 (7 bases). V was cut by 6 bases and J by 7 bases, with 29 bases left in between. This CDR3 region has 18 residues. CDR3: CASSHAGHGGPDSYTQYF. The CDR3 nucleotides are TGTGCCAGCAGCCACGCAGGACACGGGGGGCCCGACTCGTATACGCAGTATTTT.

This clonotype appeared a few times. This CDR3 reads CATRGQGGTDTQYF. In nucleotides, the CDR3 is TGTGCCACCCGGGGGCAGGGAGGCACAGATACGCAGTATTTT. The rearrangement joins TRBV6-6 to TRBJ2-3, with D possibly called TRBD1 or TRBD2 (6 bases each). The CDR3 consists of 14 residues. V was pared by 10 bases and J by 1 base, with 15 bases between. Germline V CDR1 and CDR2: MNHNY, SVGAGI (reference sequence).

This clonotype turned up a few times. The gene calls are TRBV9 and TRBJ2-1; D remains unclear. Per germline, CDR1 SGDLS and CDR2 YYNGEE. V lost 4 bases, J lost 5 bases, and 10 bases lay in between. The CDR3 totals 13 residues. The CDR3, as DNA: TGTGCCAGCAGCAGGGCCCCCCACAATGAGCAGTTCTTC. This gives the protein CASSRAPHNEQFF.

The chain employs TRBV21-1 and TRBJ1-4. TRBV21-1 is assigned pseudogene status. The CDR3 consists of 15 residues. This CDR3 is CASSSLPATNEKLFF. CDR3 DNA: TGTGCCAGCAGCAGCCTTCCCGCAACTAATGAAAAACTGTTTTTT.

V usage is TRBV9 and J usage is TRBJ2-1; 8 nucleotides match TRBD2. CDR1 and CDR2 (germline): SGDLS, YYNGEE. The CDR3 sequence is 14 residues long. Trimming cost V 6 bases and J 1 base; bases outside gene matches: 3. In DNA form, the CDR3 reads TGTGCCAGCAATCGGGGGGGATCCTACAATGAGCAGTTCTTC. It translates to CASNRGGSYNEQFF.

V and J are TRBV7-2 and TRBJ1-3; 8 nucleotides match TRBD1. Trimming removed 0 bases from V and 0 bases from J; junction bases left unmatched: 13. The length of the CDR3 is 20 residues. Germline CDR1 and CDR2: SGHTA and FQGNSA. CDR3 in amino acids: CASSLAKSGTGALSGNTIYF. In DNA, the CDR3 is TGTGCCAGCAGCTTAGCGAAGTCGGGGACAGGCGCGCTCTCTGGAAACACCATATATTTT.

The chain carries TRBV3-1 and TRBJ2-3; TRBD2 is a possible D gene (7 bases). CDR1 and CDR2 (germline): LGHDT, YNNKEL (reference sequence). The CDR3 sequence is 15 residues long. V was clipped by 3 bases and J by 4 bases, with 14 bases between them. The CDR3 region has the DNA TGTGCCAGCAGCCACCTCGGGGGGCTTGCAGATACGCAGTATTTT. It yields the protein CASSHLGGLADTQYF.

This rearrangement joins TRBV12-3 or TRBV12-4 to TRBJ1-2; D remains unclear. V was pared by 5 bases and J by 4 bases, with 14 bases between. The CDR3 runs to 14 residues. DNA for the CDR3: TGTGCCAGCAGTGTCATGGCCCTCGGCTATGGCTACACCTTC. Encoded protein: CASSVMALGYGYTF.

The CDR3 protein is CASSESRGGGQPQHF. The CDR3 region has the DNA TGTGCCAGCAGTGAAAGCAGGGGGGGTGGGCAGCCCCAGCATTTT. The V and J genes are TRBV2 and TRBJ1-5; 7 positions match TRBD1. This CDR3 is built from 15 residues. V gave up 2 bases and J gave up 7 bases; unmatched junction bases: 8. Germline CDR1 reads SNHLY; CDR2 reads FYNNEI.

This clonotype was found a few times. The chain carries TRBV13 and TRBJ2-3; 10 bases align to TRBD2. After removal of 4 bases from V and 2 bases from J, the junction contained 12 bases not matched to a gene. The V gene's germline CDR1 is PRHDT and CDR2 FYEKMQ (reference sequence). The CDR3 contains 18 residues. The CDR3 nucleotides are TGTGCCAGCAGCTCCTCTGGACTAGCGGCTATATACACAGATACGCAGTATTTT. Residues: CASSSSGLAAIYTDTQYF.

The rearrangement joins TRBV6-5 to TRBJ1-2, with D unclear. The length of the CDR3 is 13 residues. V lost 5 bases and J 3 bases, leaving 10 bases between the germline ends. The germline V gene has CDR1 MNHEY and CDR2 SVGAGI. As DNA, the CDR3 is TGTGCCAGCAGTCCTGACGCTTACTATGGCTACACCTTC. Translation: CASSPDAYYGYTF.

This clonotype appeared a few times. V usage is TRBV4-1 and J usage is TRBJ1-5; D may be TRBD1 (5 bases). This CDR3 contains 15 residues. Trimming stripped 3 bases from V and 1 base from J, with 10 bases between. CDR1 and CDR2 from the germline V gene are MGHRA and YSYEKL. The CDR3 DNA sequence: TGCGCCAGCAGCCAGCCGGGACGGAGCAATCAGCCCCAGCATTTT. Translating it yields CASSQPGRSNQPQHF.

The chain employs TRBV6-2 or TRBV6-3 and TRBJ1-2, with TRBD1 matching over 8 bases. Germline V gives CDR1 MNHEY, CDR2 SVGEGT. Unmatched junction bases numbered 13, after V lost 6 bases and J lost 10 bases. The CDR3 contains 14 residues. CDR3 region: CASRSIGQGRDYTF. The CDR3 coding sequence is TGTGCCAGCAGATCAATCGGACAGGGACGCGACTACACCTTC.

The CDR3 DNA reads TGTGCCAGCAGTCTCCGGGACAGTCGCTACGAGCAGTACTTC. It is translated as CASSLRDSRYEQYF. V gene TRBV12-3 or TRBV12-4 combines with J gene TRBJ2-7, with 7 bases identical to TRBD1. With V trimmed by 5 bases and J by 3 bases, 7 bases remained unmatched. The length of the CDR3 is 14 residues.

This clonotype was found many times. The gene calls are TRBV12-3 or TRBV12-4 and TRBJ2-5; D is possibly TRBD1 (6 bases). The CDR3 is made up of 13 amino acids. V shed 6 bases and J shed 4 bases, with 12 bases lying between them. The CDR3: CASRKTGSETQYF. The CDR3 DNA follows: TGTGCCAGCAGAAAAACAGGGTCAGAGACCCAGTACTTC.

J is TRBJ1-2 and V is TRBV25-1, with 8 bases aligning to TRBD1. The V gene end was trimmed by 8 bases and the J gene end by 1 base; junction bases not matched to a gene: 9. Germline-derived CDR1 and CDR2 are MGHDK and SYGVNS. The CDR3 contains 15 residues. The CDR3 is CASPNGQGLNYGYTF. The CDR3 coding sequence is TGTGCCAGCCCCAACGGACAGGGTCTTAACTATGGCTACACCTTC.

This clonotype has a count of ten or more. V gene TRBV2 combines with J gene TRBJ2-3; the match to TRBD2 covers 7 bases. The length of the CDR3 is 16 residues. The V gene's germline CDR1 is SNHLY and CDR2 FYNNEI. Unmatched junction bases numbered 9, after V lost 6 bases and J lost 0 bases. Here the CDR3 reads CASSPSSGASTDTQYF. The CDR3 DNA sequence: TGTGCCAGCAGCCCTTCAAGCGGGGCTAGCACAGATACGCAGTATTTT.

The CDR3 sequence is CASSQGLKQFF. CDR3 nucleotides: TGTGCCAGCAGTCAGGGCCTAAAGCAGTTCTTC. V is TRBV28 and J is TRBJ2-1, with TRBD1 as a possible D gene (5 bases). V was trimmed by 5 bases and J by 11 bases, leaving 10 bases between them. Germline CDR1 is MDHEN and CDR2 is SYDVKM. The CDR3 covers 11 residues.

This chain connects TRBV3-1 to TRBJ2-1, with 7 nucleotides matching TRBD1. The CDR3 is 15 amino acids. Unmatched junction bases numbered 7, after V lost 8 bases and J lost 0 bases. Germline values: CDR1 LGHDT, CDR2 YNNKEL (reference sequence). The DNA for the CDR3 is TGTGCCAGCTCAGACAGGGCTAGCTCCTACAATGAGCAGTTCTTC. Translating gives CASSDRASSYNEQFF.

This rearrangement joins TRBV9 to TRBJ2-1; 8 nucleotides line up with TRBD1. V gave up 0 bases and J gave up 3 bases; unmatched junction bases: 11. Per germline, CDR1 SGDLS and CDR2 YYNGEE. This CDR3 is built from 18 residues. In DNA form, the CDR3 reads TGTGCCAGCAGCGTAGATTTGCACCCGGGACAGGTCTACAATGAGCAGTTCTTC. Its protein product is CASSVDLHPGQVYNEQFF.

This clonotype appeared a few times. This chain connects TRBV20-1 to TRBJ1-6; D not resolved. The CDR3 length is 14 residues. CDR1 is DFQATT, CDR2 SNEGSKA, per germline (reference sequence). The V gene lost 4 bases and the J gene lost 7 bases, with 14 bases spanning the gap. CDR3 amino acids: CSAKPRTANSPLHF. The CDR3 region has the DNA TGCAGTGCTAAGCCCCGAACAGCCAATTCACCCCTCCACTTT.

This clonotype was seen many times. This rearrangement joins TRBV4-1 to TRBJ1-1, with 7 bases that match TRBD1. The V gene's germline CDR1 is MGHRA and CDR2 YSYEKL. V was clipped by 4 bases and J by 3 bases; unmatched bases: 8. This CDR3 comprises 15 residues. This CDR3 is CASSRDRVVDTEAFF. CDR3 in DNA: TGCGCCAGCAGCCGTGACAGGGTAGTGGACACTGAAGCTTTCTTT.

This clonotype was found a few times. V and J are TRBV15 and TRBJ2-1; 7 bases line up with TRBD1. Germline V lookup: CDR1 LNHNV, CDR2 YYDKDF (reference sequence). The CDR3 is made up of 17 amino acids. The V gene end was trimmed by 0 bases and the J gene end by 4 bases; junction bases not matched to a gene: 9. The chain's CDR3 is CATSRDPGGSLYNEQFF. The CDR3 nucleotides read TGTGCCACCAGCAGAGACCCAGGGGGAAGTTTGTACAATGAGCAGTTCTTC.

The J gene is TRBJ2-5, the V gene TRBV28, with 7 bases matching TRBD1. After removal of 1 base from V and 4 bases from J, the junction contained 6 bases not matched to a gene. The CDR3 extends over 15 amino acids. Per germline, CDR1 MDHEN and CDR2 SYDVKM. The CDR3 here is CASSLYKGASETQYF. CDR3 sequence (DNA): TGTGCCAGCAGTTTATACAAGGGGGCATCAGAGACCCAGTACTTC.

The chain has TRBV4-2 and TRBJ1-2, with no clear D. The CDR3 covers 15 residues. V was trimmed by 3 bases and J by 9 bases, leaving 20 bases between them. Germline V gene lookup returns CDR1 LGHNA and CDR2 YNFKEQ. The chain's CDR3 is CASSQPISQYQRYTF. The CDR3 DNA sequence: TGTGCCAGCAGCCAGCCCATAAGCCAGTACCAGCGCTACACCTTC.

This chain uses TRBV4-1 with TRBJ1-5, with unresolved D. V was cut by 2 bases and J by 4 bases, with 9 bases left in between. Germline V CDR1 and CDR2: MGHRA, YSYEKL. The CDR3 is made up of 14 amino acids. CDR3 protein: CASSQQHANQPQHF. CDR3 DNA sequence: TGCGCCAGCAGCCAACAACATGCAAATCAGCCCCAGCATTTT.